Each of the 18 T cell receptor beta chains below was sequenced from the same sample in a study of blood T cell repertoires in COVID-19. The table came from immunoSEQ multiplex PCR; TCRdb's copy has only in-frame clones and leaves some out. The sample records around 300,000 clones, roughly nine tenths being singletons. Input material: PBMCs or T cells enriched from blood (not recorded which). These receptors originate from a woman aged 40-49 years who had recovered from COVID-19.

For the CDR3, the DNA is TGCGCCAGCAGCTTGCGTTACAGGGAAAGTTCACCCCTCCACTTT. This codes for CASSLRYRESSPLHF. The rearrangement links TRBV5-1 to TRBJ1-6, with a possible D match to TRBD1 (6 bases). The ends were cut back, 1 base at V and 9 bases at J, with 14 bases in the middle. The V gene's germline CDR1 is SGHRS and CDR2 YFSETQ. The CDR3 totals 15 residues.

This chain uses TRBV7-6 with TRBJ2-2; D is unclear. The germline gives CDR1 SGHVS, CDR2 FNYEAQ. V dropped 1 base and J dropped 0 bases, with 9 bases sitting between them. CDR3 size: 16 residues. The CDR3: CASSLGATSNTGELFF. The CDR3 region has the DNA TGTGCCAGCAGCTTAGGGGCTACCTCGAACACCGGGGAGCTGTTTTTT. Variable domain in full (rest from reference TRBV7-6 and TRBJ2-2): GAGVSQSPRYKVTKRGQDVALRCDPISGHVSLYWYRQALGQGPEFLTYFNYEAQQDKSGLPNDRFSAERPEGSISTLTIQRTEQRDSAMYRCASSLGATSNTGELFFGEGSRLTVL.

The J gene is TRBJ1-5, the V gene TRBV30; no reliable D call. V was trimmed by 2 bases and J by 0 bases, leaving 11 bases between them. The germline CDR1 and CDR2 sequences are GTSNPN and SVGIG (reference sequence). The CDR3 runs to 15 residues. The CDR3 region has the DNA TGTGCCTGGAGTCCTACTTGGTATAGCAATCAGCCCCAGCATTTT. Its protein product is CAWSPTWYSNQPQHF.

The rearrangement links TRBV6-2 or TRBV6-3 to TRBJ2-5; TRBD1 might be the D (6 bases). This CDR3 is 16 amino acids long. CDR1 MNHEY and CDR2 SVGEGT come from the germline V gene. V was trimmed by 0 bases and J by 2 bases, leaving 13 bases between them. The CDR3 DNA sequence: TGTGCCAGCAGTTACTCGATACCTGGACAGCAAGAGACCCAGTACTTC. This translates into CASSYSIPGQQETQYF.

The chain links TRBV7-6 to TRBJ1-5; D gene ambiguous. Germline CDR1 SGHVS, CDR2 FNYEAQ. The CDR3 is made up of 13 amino acids. V was cut by 4 bases and J by 1 base, with 5 bases left in between. The DNA of the CDR3 is TGTGCCAGCAGCTCGGGGAGCAATCAGCCCCAGCATTTT. Translated: CASSSGSNQPQHF. Supplemented by reference TRBV7-6 and TRBJ1-5, the full variable domain reads GAGVSQSPRYKVTKRGQDVALRCDPISGHVSLYWYRQALGQGPEFLTYFNYEAQQDKSGLPNDRFSAERPEGSISTLTIQRTEQRDSAMYRCASSSGSNQPQHFGDGTRLSIL.

The chain carries TRBV5-1 and TRBJ1-5; 7 bases line up with TRBD1. Trimming took 7 bases from V and 7 from J; bases not matched to a gene: 11. Germline V gives CDR1 SGHRS, CDR2 YFSETQ. CDR3 size: 14 residues. CDR3 sequence (DNA): TGCGCCAGCTCAATCGAGGGGGCAGGACAGCCCCAGCATTTT. This translates into CASSIEGAGQPQHF. The complete variable domain, with remaining parts taken from reference TRBV5-1 and TRBJ1-5, reads KAGVTQTPRYLIKTRGQQVTLSCSPISGHRSVSWYQQTPGQGLQFLFEYFSETQRNKGNFPGRFSGRQFSNSRSEMNVSTLELGDSALYLCASSIEGAGQPQHFGDGTRLSIL.

V and J are TRBV3-1 (or the pseudogene TRBV3-2) and TRBJ2-7; TRBD2 matches at 7 bases. Germline CDR1 LGHDT, CDR2 YNNKEL (reference sequence). The CDR3 length is 14 residues. V lost 0 bases, J lost 7 bases, and 6 bases stayed unmatched. CDR3 region: CASSQDWEGREQYF. The DNA of the CDR3 is TGTGCCAGCAGCCAAGATTGGGAGGGGAGGGAGCAGTACTTC.

The chain links TRBV28 to TRBJ1-1; D unclear. V lost 3 bases and J 3 bases, leaving 5 bases between the germline ends. This CDR3 region has 12 residues. Germline V gene sequence: CDR1 MDHEN, CDR2 SYDVKM. The CDR3 region is CASSFLHTEAFF. The DNA of the CDR3 is TGTGCCAGCAGTTTTCTTCACACTGAAGCTTTCTTT. Variable domain in full (rest from reference TRBV28 and TRBJ1-1): DVKVTQSSRYLVKRTGEKVFLECVQDMDHENMFWYRQDPGLGLRLIYFSYDVKMKEKGDIPEGYSVSREKKERFSLILESASTNQTSMYLCASSFLHTEAFFGQGTRLTVV.

This sequence joins TRBV7-3 and TRBJ2-5, with 10 bases matching TRBD2. The junction had 3 bases not matched to a gene; V was cut back by 4 bases and J by 4 bases. CDR1 and CDR2 (germline): SGHTA, FQGTGA. The CDR3 is 14 residues long. The CDR3 DNA reads as TGTGCCAGCAGCTCTAGCGGGAGTGGAGAGACCCAGTACTTC. Translated: CASSSSGSGETQYF.

The J gene is TRBJ2-1, the V gene TRBV7-3, with TRBD2 matching 7 bases. The CDR3 length is 15 residues. J gave up 1 base and V 3 bases, and 3 bases lay outside the gene matches. Germline CDR1 reads SGHTA; CDR2 reads FQGTGA. The CDR3 is CASSFGGGSYNEQFF. DNA of the CDR3: TGTGCCAGCAGCTTCGGCGGGGGATCCTACAATGAGCAGTTCTTC. The full variable domain, completed using reference TRBV7-3 and TRBJ2-1, is GAGVSQTPSNKVTEKGKYVELRCDPISGHTALYWYRQSLGQGPEFLIYFQGTGAADDSGLPNDRFFAVRPEGSVSTLKIQRTERGDSAVYLCASSFGGGSYNEQFFGPGTRLTVL.

The V and J genes are TRBV28 and TRBJ2-7, with TRBD1 as a possible D gene (5 bases). CDR1 and CDR2 from the germline V gene are MDHEN and SYDVKM. Trimming left V 2 bases short and J 12 bases short, with 11 bases between. This CDR3 spans 11 amino acids. CDR3 residues: CASSLQGPRYF. CDR3 in DNA: TGTGCCAGCAGTTTACAGGGCCCCCGGTACTTC.

This chain joins TRBV19 and TRBJ2-1; the match to TRBD2 covers 8 bases. Looked up from germline, CDR1 is LNHDA and CDR2 is SQIVND (reference sequence). The junction had 5 bases not matched to a gene; V was cut back by 5 bases and J by 8 bases. The CDR3 runs to 13 residues. CDR3: CASSRTGGYEQFF. Written as DNA, the CDR3 is TGTGCCAGTAGTCGAACGGGGGGGTATGAGCAGTTCTTC. Looking up the rest from reference TRBV19 and TRBJ2-1 gives the full variable domain: DGGITQSPKYLFRKEGQNVTLSCEQNLNHDAMYWYRQDPGQGLRLIYYSQIVNDFQKGDIAEGYSVSREKKESFPLTVTSAQKNPTAFYLCASSRTGGYEQFFGPGTRLTVL.

This chain connects TRBV28 to TRBJ2-7, with TRBD2 matching 7 bases. The CDR3 has 15 residues. The V gene's germline CDR1 is MDHEN and CDR2 SYDVKM. V shed 4 bases, J shed 5 bases, and the junction held 11 bases outside the gene matches. As DNA, the CDR3 is TGTGCCAGCAGTTCGGCGGGCGGGAGATGGGACGAGCAGTACTTC. This encodes CASSSAGGRWDEQYF.

The chain joins TRBV7-2 to TRBJ1-4; D is undetermined. This CDR3 is 16 amino acids long. The germline V gene has CDR1 SGHTA and CDR2 FQGNSA. The V and J ends lost 5 bases and 4 bases respectively, with 17 bases between them. CDR3 bases: TGTGCCAGCAGCACTGGGCCCCTTCCAAATAATGAAAAACTGTTTTTT. Protein: CASSTGPLPNNEKLFF.

V gene TRBV3-1 (or the pseudogene TRBV3-2) combines with J gene TRBJ2-3; 9 bases agree with TRBD2. The CDR3 totals 15 residues. Looked up from germline, CDR1 is LGHDT and CDR2 is YNNKEL (reference sequence). The ends lost 1 base at V and 13 bases at J; junction bases unmatched: 12. CDR3 sequence: CASSQAGGTSRKEYF. The CDR3 bases are TGTGCCAGCAGCCAAGCGGGAGGGACTAGCCGGAAAGAGTATTTT.

Only a few counts were recorded for this clone. The chain carries TRBV7-9 and TRBJ1-5, with D unresolved. This CDR3 comprises 16 residues. Deletions cut 1 base from V and 4 bases from J, with 14 bases between. Germline-derived CDR1 and CDR2 are SEHNR and FQNEAQ (reference sequence). CDR3 DNA: TGTGCCAGCAGCTTAGGTGGGAATCGGGGTAATCAGCCCCAGCATTTT. Translated: CASSLGGNRGNQPQHF. The entire variable domain, with the rest obtained from reference TRBV7-9 and TRBJ1-5, is as follows: DTGVSQNPRHKITKRGQNVTFRCDPISEHNRLYWYRQTLGQGPEFLTYFQNEAQLEKSRLLSDRFSAERPKGSFSTLEIQRTEQGDSAMYLCASSLGGNRGNQPQHFGDGTRLSIL.

The chain combines TRBV14 with TRBJ2-5; 10 bases line up with TRBD2. Germline CDR1 and CDR2: SGHDN and FVKESK. CDR3 length: 16 residues. V gave up 5 bases and J gave up 2 bases; unmatched junction bases: 8. For the CDR3, the DNA is TGTGCCAGCAGCGTCGGACTAGCGGTGGGACAAGAGACCCAGTACTTC. Its protein product is CASSVGLAVGQETQYF.

The V call is TRBV29-1, the J call TRBJ2-1, with D maybe TRBD2 (6 bases). Germline lookup yields CDR1 SQVTM and CDR2 ANQGSEA. CDR3 length: 14 amino acids. The V end lost 4 bases, the J end lost 1 base, and 11 bases lay between the germline ends. CDR3 DNA: TGCAGCGTTGGGCAGGGACTGTCCTACAATGAGCAGTTCTTC. Encoded protein: CSVGQGLSYNEQFF.